One and the same sample provided the 21 T cell receptor beta chains below, sequenced in a study of T-cell reconstitution after alpha-beta-depleted transplantation in children. TCRbeta library preparation incorporated unique molecular identifiers. TCRdb ran MiXCR on the PCR reads and lists one entry per CDR3 protein. The sample contains some 450,000 distinct CDR3 sequences, approximately 41% of which appear only once. The sequencing here drew on PBMCs, taken before TCRalphabeta/CD19-depleted stem cell transplant. The receptors here all came from a girl under 10 years old with aplastic anemia, due to receive a stem cell transplant.

This clonotype showed up just a few times. This rearrangement joins TRBV5-1 to TRBJ2-1, with D possibly TRBD2 on 5 matching bases. CDR1 is SGHRS and CDR2 is YFSETQ in the germline V gene. The CDR3 loop spans 16 amino acids. V lost 2 bases, J lost 2 bases, and 14 bases lay in between. This CDR3 is CASSFLDPEAYNEQFF. The CDR3 nucleotides are TGCGCCAGCAGCTTCCTCGACCCGGAGGCCTACAATGAGCAGTTCTTC.

This clonotype appeared many times. This chain connects TRBV20-1 to TRBJ2-7; no clear D gene. Deletions cut 1 base from V and 2 bases from J, with 12 bases between. This CDR3 is built from 14 residues. Germline CDR1 DFQATT, CDR2 SNEGSKA (reference sequence). This CDR3 is CSARVRVKPYEQYF. CDR3 nucleotide sequence: TGCAGTGCTAGAGTCCGGGTAAAGCCCTACGAGCAGTACTTC.

This clonotype was counted only a few times. The rearrangement uses TRBV20-1 and TRBJ2-2; the match to TRBD2 covers 8 bases. Germline V lookup: CDR1 DFQATT, CDR2 SNEGSKA (reference sequence). The CDR3 length is 15 residues. With 2 bases clipped from V and 8 bases from J, the junction kept 10 bases outside the gene matches. The CDR3 reads CSARTGGGGGGELFF. The CDR3 DNA is TGCAGTGCTAGAACGGGGGGGGGCGGCGGTGGGGAGCTGTTTTTT.

The sample holds many counts of this clonotype. The rearrangement links TRBV29-1 to TRBJ2-7; 7 positions match TRBD1. With 5 bases clipped from V and 5 bases from J, the junction kept 6 bases outside the gene matches. This CDR3 is 12 amino acids long. Per the germline V gene, CDR1 is SQVTM and CDR2 is ANQGSEA. CDR3 sequence (DNA): TGCAGCGTTAAGACAGGGTACCACGAGCAGTACTTC. Encoded protein: CSVKTGYHEQYF.

The rearrangement joins TRBV15 to TRBJ2-1, with TRBD1 identical over 12 bases. Unmatched junction bases numbered 10, after V lost 3 bases and J lost 1 base. Per germline, CDR1 LNHNV and CDR2 YYDKDF (reference sequence). This CDR3 has 19 amino acids. CDR3 DNA: TGTGCCACCAGCAGCCGGGACAGGGGGCGCAAGAAGTCCTACAATGAGCAGTTCTTC. Protein product: CATSSRDRGRKKSYNEQFF. The variable domain in full, completed from reference TRBV15 and TRBJ2-1, reads DAMVIQNPRYQVTQFGKPVTLSCSQTLNHNVMYWYQQKSSQAPKLLFHYYDKDFNNEADTPDNFQSRRPNTSFCFLDIRSPGLGDTAMYLCATSSRDRGRKKSYNEQFFGPGTRLTVL.

CDR3: CASGRAGGLIYEQYF. The DNA of the CDR3 is TGTGCCAGTGGACGAGCGGGAGGCTTGATCTACGAGCAGTACTTC. This chain uses TRBV12-3 or TRBV12-4 with TRBJ2-7; 9 bases agree with TRBD2. After removal of 9 bases from V and 3 bases from J, the junction contained 12 bases not matched to a gene. This CDR3 has 15 residues.

The chain employs TRBV5-1 and TRBJ1-1; D perhaps matches TRBD1 (6 bases). Looked up from germline, CDR1 is SGHRS and CDR2 is YFSETQ. This CDR3 contains 15 residues. The V end was cut by 0 bases, the J end by 0 bases, with 9 bases between. The CDR3 loop is CASSLGQALNTEAFF. The CDR3 DNA reads as TGCGCCAGCAGCTTGGGACAGGCATTGAACACTGAAGCTTTCTTT.

The chain is built from TRBV4-2 and TRBJ2-7; D is perhaps TRBD2 (5 bases). CDR1 LGHNA and CDR2 YNFKEQ come from the germline V gene. The CDR3 contains 13 residues. Trimming shortened V by 3 bases and J by 5 bases, and 11 bases separated the two germline ends. CDR3 region: CASSHADGDEQYF. In DNA form, the CDR3 reads TGTGCCAGCAGCCACGCCGACGGGGACGAGCAGTACTTC.

CDR3 protein: CATTPIGGTSGNNEQFF. CDR3 nucleotide sequence: TGTGCCACCACACCAATAGGGGGGACTAGCGGTAACAATGAGCAGTTCTTC. The rearrangement links TRBV3-1 to TRBJ2-1, with 11 positions matching TRBD2. The CDR3 covers 17 residues. The germline CDR1 and CDR2 sequences are LGHDT and YNNKEL (reference sequence). V lost 10 bases and J lost 5; bases outside the gene matches: 16.

This clonotype showed up just a few times. J is TRBJ2-1 and V is TRBV3-1, with TRBD2 matching over 12 bases. J lost 7 bases, V lost 1 base, and 8 bases had no gene match. CDR3 length: 17 residues. The germline CDR1 and CDR2 sequences are LGHDT and YNNKEL (reference sequence). CDR3 nucleotides: TGTGCCAGCAGCCAAGGTTCGACTAGCGGGAGTATTAATGAGCAGTTCTTC. It encodes CASSQGSTSGSINEQFF.

The chain links TRBV6-1 to TRBJ2-2; unclear D gene. Germline CDR1 is MNHNS and CDR2 is SASEGT. This CDR3 comprises 14 residues. V lost 6 bases and J lost 1, with 9 bases in between. The CDR3: CASRTPGNTGELFF. CDR3 nucleotide sequence: TGTGCCAGCAGGACTCCAGGGAACACCGGGGAGCTGTTTTTT.

CDR3 region: CSARDGGGQRNEQYF. In DNA form, the CDR3 reads TGCAGTGCTAGAGATGGGGGGGGACAGAGAAACGAGCAGTACTTC. This rearrangement joins TRBV20-1 to TRBJ2-7, with D perhaps matching TRBD1 or TRBD2 (7 bases each). Per the germline V gene, CDR1 is DFQATT and CDR2 is SNEGSKA (reference sequence). V was cut by 0 bases and J by 5 bases, with 17 bases left in between. The CDR3 has 15 residues.

The chain combines TRBV15 with TRBJ2-7; 9 bases line up with TRBD1. This CDR3 has 17 amino acids. Germline lookup yields CDR1 LNHNV and CDR2 YYDKDF (reference sequence). V was pared by 0 bases and J by 2 bases, with 8 bases of the junction left unmatched. The CDR3 coding sequence is TGTGCCACCAGCAGAGAGGGACAGGACAGGGGCCCCTACGAGCAGTACTTC. Translated: CATSREGQDRGPYEQYF.

The V and J genes are TRBV29-1 and TRBJ2-5, with D unresolved. V lost 4 bases, J lost 7 bases, and 19 bases lay in between. Per the germline V gene, CDR1 is SQVTM and CDR2 is ANQGSEA. The CDR3 sequence is 14 residues long. The CDR3 loop is CSVGNSPISSTQYF. DNA for the CDR3: TGCAGCGTTGGGAATAGCCCAATCTCGTCGACCCAGTACTTC.

J is TRBJ2-1 and V is TRBV5-1; possibly TRBD1 for D (6 bases). CDR3 length: 14 residues. The V gene's germline CDR1 is SGHRS and CDR2 YFSETQ. V lost 2 bases and J 6 bases, leaving 12 bases between the germline ends. The CDR3 loop reads CASSFRGIANEQFF. In DNA, the CDR3 is TGCGCCAGCAGCTTCAGGGGAATCGCCAATGAGCAGTTCTTC.

This clonotype came up many times. V usage is TRBV11-2 and J usage is TRBJ2-6, with TRBD1 identical over 7 bases. The J segment lost 0 bases and the V segment lost 2 bases, leaving 13 bases of the junction unmatched. The CDR3 consists of 20 residues. Germline V gene sequence: CDR1 SGHAT, CDR2 FQNNGV. The CDR3 nucleotides read TGTGCCAGCAGCTTAAGGTCGCCGGGACAGATTAGCTCTGGGGCCAACGTCCTGACTTTC. As protein: CASSLRSPGQISSGANVLTF. Based on the CDR3 plus reference TRBV11-2 and TRBJ2-6, the full variable domain is EAGVAQSPRYKIIEKRQSVAFWCNPISGHATLYWYQQILGQGPKLLIQFQNNGVVDDSQLPKDRFSAERLKGVDSTLKIQPAKLEDSAVYLCASSLRSPGQISSGANVLTFGAGSRLTVL.

This sequence joins TRBV7-9 and TRBJ1-2, with 7 bases identical to TRBD1. CDR1 is SEHNR, CDR2 FQNEAQ, per germline (reference sequence). This CDR3 has 15 residues. V shed 5 bases, J shed 2 bases, and the junction held 8 bases outside the gene matches. As DNA, the CDR3 is TGTGCCAGCAGCGACAGGGCGACTCAGAACTATGGCTACACCTTC. Translating gives CASSDRATQNYGYTF. Based on the CDR3 plus reference TRBV7-9 and TRBJ1-2, the full variable domain is DTGVSQNPRHKITKRGQNVTFRCDPISEHNRLYWYRQTLGQGPEFLTYFQNEAQLEKSRLLSDRFSAERPKGSFSTLEIQRTEQGDSAMYLCASSDRATQNYGYTFGSGTRLTVV.

This sequence joins TRBV6-1 and TRBJ2-7; 10 nucleotides agree with TRBD2. Trimming cost V 10 bases and J 6 bases; bases outside gene matches: 12. In germline, CDR1 is MNHNS, CDR2 SASEGT. This CDR3 is 14 amino acids long. The CDR3 spells CATRSGLAAGEQYF. DNA of the CDR3: TGTGCCACGAGATCCGGACTAGCGGCTGGCGAGCAGTACTTC.

A note on this clonotype: Possible read error: a much larger clone is one base away. This chain links TRBV2 with TRBJ1-1; possible D gene TRBD1, 5 bases. Germline CDR1 reads SNHLY; CDR2 reads FYNNEI. The CDR3 loop spans 13 amino acids. CDR3 region: CASSRGENTEVFF. For the CDR3, the DNA is TGTGCCAGCAGCCGAGGGGAGAACACTGAAGTTTTCTTT.

In its sample, this clonotype was seen many times. The rearrangement uses TRBV20-1 and TRBJ2-1; D is uncertain. The ends were cut back, 4 bases at V and 4 bases at J, with 5 bases in the middle. The CDR3 extends over 11 amino acids. CDR1 DFQATT and CDR2 SNEGSKA come from the germline V gene (reference sequence). As DNA, the CDR3 is TGCAGTGCTAAGGAATACAATGAGCAGTTCTTC. This translates into CSAKEYNEQFF.

The chain uses TRBV5-5 and TRBJ2-7, with D uncertain. Per germline, CDR1 SGHKS and CDR2 YYEKEE (reference sequence). The ends were cut back, 4 bases at V and 7 bases at J, with 24 bases in the middle. This CDR3 has 16 amino acids. CDR3 residues: CASSLVSSALFGEQYF. CDR3 DNA sequence: TGTGCCAGCAGCCTCGTGTCCTCAGCACTATTTGGAGAGCAGTACTTC.